These 28 T cell receptor beta chains originate from one sample sequenced in a study of blood T cells in healthy people across ages. PCR was performed a second time for about 7 to 11 cycles using a sample-barcoded 5' primer and a J-beta primer mix. TCRdb recomputed calls from the 5' RACE reads with MiXCR, one row per CDR3 protein. The sample holds 1.5 million to 2 million distinct CDR3 sequences, about 32% seen once. The specimen was blood. The origin of the receptors is a woman in her twenties or thirties in good health.

This clonotype was observed a handful of times. CDR3 DNA: TGTGCCATCAGTGTGGAACCGGGGGGAGGGAATGGCTACACCTTC. This gives the protein CAISVEPGGGNGYTF. V usage is TRBV10-3 and J usage is TRBJ1-2; tentatively, D is TRBD1 (5 bases). Trimming removed 4 bases at V and 6 bases at J, with 18 bases between. This CDR3 is built from 15 residues. Germline CDR1 is ENHRY and CDR2 is SYGVKD.

The CDR3 is CASSLLFRAGGYIEQYF. DNA for the CDR3: TGTGCCAGCAGTTTATTATTTCGGGCAGGGGGGTATATCGAGCAGTACTTC. The V and J genes are TRBV27 and TRBJ2-7; D perhaps matches TRBD1 (7 bases). V lost 1 base and J lost 6, with 22 bases in between. From germline, CDR1 is MNHEY and CDR2 SMNVEV (reference sequence). This CDR3 has 17 residues.

A few counts support this clonotype. The CDR3 bases are TGCAGTGCCCAGAGAGGGGGGACTAACACTGAAGCTTTCTTT. Translated, it gives CSAQRGGTNTEAFF. The chain carries TRBV20-1 and TRBJ1-1; tentatively, D is TRBD1 (6 bases). The germline CDR1 and CDR2 sequences are DFQATT and SNEGSKA (reference sequence). Deletions cut 6 bases from V and 2 bases from J, with 16 bases between. The CDR3 has 14 amino acids.

The chain couples TRBV12-3 or TRBV12-4 to TRBJ2-7, with TRBD1 identical over 10 bases. The CDR3 loop spans 16 amino acids. J was trimmed by 7 bases and V by 3 bases; bases with no gene match: 12. CDR3: CASSFHAGTGVWEQYF. In nucleotides, the CDR3 is TGTGCCAGCAGTTTTCACGCCGGGACAGGGGTCTGGGAGCAGTACTTC.

The chain joins TRBV27 to TRBJ2-4; TRBD1 is a possible D gene (5 bases). Matching the DNA end better, TRBJ2-7 makes the J call doubtful. The germline V gene encodes CDR1 MNHEY and CDR2 SMNVEV (reference sequence). The length of the CDR3 is 14 residues. CDR3 DNA sequence: TGTGCCACCAGGGCCGGTATCAAGGGCCACGAGCAGTACTTC. Translating gives CATRAGIKGHEQYF.

The CDR3 coding sequence is TGTGCCAGCAGCGCATGGGGGGCTAGTTTTGAGCAGTTCTTC. It yields the protein CASSAWGASFEQFF. The V call is TRBV11-2, the J call TRBJ2-1, with D perhaps given as TRBD1 or TRBD2 (6 bases each). V shed 5 bases and J shed 9 bases, with 17 bases lying between them. This CDR3 has 14 amino acids. CDR1 is SGHAT and CDR2 is FQNNGV in the germline V gene.

This clonotype occurred a few times. The chain uses TRBV6-1 and TRBJ1-6, with TRBD1 matching over 7 bases. CDR3 size: 15 residues. Trimming took 1 base from V and 4 from J; bases not matched to a gene: 1. CDR1 and CDR2 from the germline V gene are MNHNS and SASEGT. CDR3: CASSEVGQYNSPLHF. As DNA, the CDR3 is TGTGCCAGCAGTGAAGTGGGACAGTATAATTCACCCCTCCACTTT.

This sequence joins TRBV14 and TRBJ2-4, with TRBD2 matching over 12 bases. CDR3 size: 17 residues. V lost 3 bases to trimming and J lost 13 bases; unmatched junction nucleotides: 16. Per the germline V gene, CDR1 is SGHDN and CDR2 is FVKESK. The CDR3 loop is CASSHERGRLAGEKQYF. In nucleotides, the CDR3 is TGTGCCAGCAGCCATGAAAGGGGGAGACTAGCGGGAGAGAAGCAGTACTTC.

This clonotype was seen repeatedly, ten times or more. The chain uses TRBV15 and TRBJ2-5; D is perhaps TRBD1 or TRBD2 (5 bases each). Trimming cost V 0 bases and J 4 bases, with 12 bases left between them. CDR3 length equals 15 residues. CDR1 is LNHNV, CDR2 YYDKDF, per germline (reference sequence). This CDR3 reads CATSRELVGTETQYF. DNA for the CDR3: TGTGCCACCAGCAGAGAACTAGTGGGGACAGAGACCCAGTACTTC.

The chain uses TRBV20-1 and TRBJ2-1; perhaps TRBD2 as D (5 bases). Per the germline V gene, CDR1 is DFQATT and CDR2 is SNEGSKA (reference sequence). This CDR3 is 11 amino acids long. The V end lost 3 bases, the J end lost 8 bases, and 8 bases lay between the germline ends. CDR3 in amino acids: CSARLADEQFF. Written as DNA, the CDR3 is TGCAGTGCTAGGCTAGCCGATGAGCAGTTCTTC.

With regard to this clonotype: This may be a read error, as it is one base from a much larger clone. The chain recombines TRBV10-3 with TRBJ2-3; 10 nucleotides line up with TRBD2. This CDR3 spans 15 amino acids. Trimming removed 4 bases from V and 8 bases from J; junction bases left unmatched: 9. Germline loops: CDR1 ENHRY, CDR2 SYGVKD. CDR3 DNA sequence: TGTGCCATCAGTGCCCTAGCGGGAGAATTAGGTACGCAGTATTTT. Amino acids: CAISALAGELGTQYF.

This clonotype has more than one count but fewer than ten. The chain couples TRBV11-2 to TRBJ1-4; the D gene is possibly TRBD1 (5 bases). The CDR3 is 15 amino acids. Trimming left V 5 bases short and J 8 bases short, with 18 bases between. Germline V lookup: CDR1 SGHAT, CDR2 FQNNGV. The CDR3 loop is CASSLGGGDGEKLFF. The CDR3 DNA reads as TGTGCCAGCAGCCTAGGTGGGGGGGATGGCGAAAAACTGTTTTTT.

This chain connects TRBV30 to TRBJ2-7, with 12 bases that match TRBD1. V lost 1 base, J lost 3 bases, and 4 bases stayed unmatched. Germline values: CDR1 GTSNPN, CDR2 SVGIG (reference sequence). The CDR3 is made up of 15 amino acids. CDR3 sequence: CAWSGGQGAFYEQYF. CDR3 coding DNA: TGTGCCTGGAGTGGGGGACAGGGGGCCTTCTACGAGCAGTACTTC.

This clonotype was counted a few times. The chain uses TRBV28 and TRBJ2-4, with D perhaps TRBD1 or TRBD2 (5 bases each). Matching the DNA end better, TRBJ2-7 makes the J call doubtful. Germline loops: CDR1 MDHEN, CDR2 SYDVKM. The CDR3 consists of 15 residues. The CDR3, as DNA: TGTGCCAGCAGTTTATTTGAGGGGTTGATTTCCGAGCAGTACTTC. Its translation: CASSLFEGLISEQYF.

The chain employs TRBV12-3 or TRBV12-4 and TRBJ2-5; D is possibly TRBD1 or TRBD2 (5 bases each). Trimming took 4 bases from V and 3 from J, leaving 18 bases between them. The CDR3 length is 16 residues. CDR3 loop: CASSSGPRQGEETQYF. In DNA form, the CDR3 reads TGTGCCAGCAGTTCGGGGCCAAGGCAGGGAGAAGAGACCCAGTACTTC.

The genes are TRBV10-2 and TRBJ2-7; TRBD1 matches at 11 bases. The trim removed 7 bases at V and 3 bases at J, leaving 8 bases unmatched. Germline CDR1 and CDR2: WSHSY and SAAADI. This CDR3 contains 15 residues. CDR3 coding DNA: TGCGCCAGCACAGCCGCGGGACAGGGGGGCTACGAGCAGTACTTC. Translated, it gives CASTAAGQGGYEQYF.

This chain connects TRBV20-1 to TRBJ2-7; TRBD2 matches at 11 bases. V was pared by 3 bases and J by 4 bases, with 2 bases of the junction left unmatched. This CDR3 spans 13 amino acids. Germline assignment: CDR1 DFQATT and CDR2 SNEGSKA (reference sequence). CDR3 loop: CSASSGRVYEQYF. In DNA, the CDR3 is TGCAGTGCTAGTAGCGGGAGGGTGTACGAGCAGTACTTC.

There are a few counts of this clonotype. The V call is TRBV4-1, the J call TRBJ1-1; 9 positions match TRBD1. V shed 5 bases and J 7 bases; nucleotides not matched to a gene: 8. CDR3 length: 14 amino acids. Germline V gives CDR1 MGHRA, CDR2 YSYEKL. CDR3 protein: CASSYGQGMGEAFF. CDR3 DNA: TGCGCCAGCAGCTACGGACAGGGGATGGGTGAAGCTTTCTTT.

In its sample, this clonotype was seen a few times. This rearrangement joins TRBV20-1 to TRBJ1-2, with TRBD1 matching 7 bases. This CDR3 region has 12 residues. Trimming at V came to 6 bases and at J to 6 bases, leaving 7 bases not matched to a gene. Germline values: CDR1 DFQATT, CDR2 SNEGSKA (reference sequence). The CDR3: CSAPRDSHGYTF. The CDR3, as DNA: TGCAGTGCACCTCGGGACAGTCATGGCTACACCTTC.

This chain joins TRBV2 and TRBJ2-2; 7 positions match TRBD1. Germline values: CDR1 SNHLY, CDR2 FYNNEI. The CDR3 has 18 residues. V shed 3 bases, J shed 4 bases, and the junction held 14 bases outside the gene matches. The CDR3 bases are TGTGCCAGCAGTGATGTTGGGGACAGTCCCCTCTCCACCGGGGAGCTGTTTTTT. This gives the protein CASSDVGDSPLSTGELFF.

For this clonotype: A single base separates this from a much larger clone, so it may be a read error. The chain carries TRBV12-3 or TRBV12-4 and TRBJ2-1; D is perhaps TRBD1 (6 bases). This CDR3 is 14 amino acids long. Trimming removed 3 bases at V and 6 bases at J, with 12 bases between. The CDR3 DNA reads TGTGCCAGCAGTTTGGGCCAGGGGTTCAATGAGCAGTTCTTC. Encoded protein: CASSLGQGFNEQFF.

This clonotype has at least ten counts. The rearrangement uses TRBV4-1 and TRBJ1-2; no reliable D call. Trimming removed 4 bases at V and 6 bases at J, with 15 bases between. The CDR3 is 14 amino acids. Germline V gene lookup returns CDR1 MGHRA and CDR2 YSYEKL. The CDR3 loop reads CASSRNQEGNGYTF. CDR3 nucleotides: TGCGCCAGCAGCCGCAACCAGGAGGGAAATGGCTACACCTTC.

This chain links TRBV7-2 with TRBJ1-2; the D gene is possibly TRBD1 (5 bases). The CDR3 is 15 amino acids. V shed 4 bases and J shed 3 bases, with 15 bases lying between them. In germline, CDR1 is SGHTA, CDR2 FQGNSA. CDR3 in DNA: TGTGCCAGCAGCTCCCCCGGGACGCAACACTATGGCTACACCTTC. It encodes CASSSPGTQHYGYTF. Combining the CDR3 with reference TRBV7-2 and TRBJ1-2 gives the whole variable domain GAGVSQSPSNKVTEKGKDVELRCDPISGHTALYWYRQSLGQGLEFLIYFQGNSAPDKSGLPSDRFSAERTGGSVSTLTIQRTQQEDSAVYLCASSSPGTQHYGYTFGSGTRLTVV.

A few counts support this clonotype. This chain uses TRBV30 with TRBJ2-4; D gene uncertain. Gene TRBJ2-7 matches the end of the DNA better, so the J call may be wrong. Germline CDR1 reads GTSNPN; CDR2 reads SVGIG (reference sequence). The CDR3 totals 12 residues. In DNA form, the CDR3 reads TGTGCCTGGAGTGTACAGAGGAACGAGCAGTACTTC. It encodes CAWSVQRNEQYF.

This clonotype showed up many times. V and J are TRBV3-1 and TRBJ2-3; 9 bases are a match to TRBD2. V was clipped by 8 bases and J by 6 bases; unmatched bases: 6. Per the germline V gene, CDR1 is LGHDT and CDR2 is YNNKEL (reference sequence). CDR3 length: 13 amino acids. DNA of the CDR3: TGTGCCAGCGGGCTAGCGGGGTCCGATACGCAGTATTTT. Translated, it gives CASGLAGSDTQYF.

J is TRBJ2-5 and V is TRBV18; D remains unclear. Gene TRBJ2-7 matches the end of the DNA better, so the J call may be wrong. Germline loops: CDR1 KGHSH, CDR2 LQKENI. The length of the CDR3 is 13 residues. CDR3 nucleotides: TGTGCCAGCTCACGAACGACCAACTACGAGCAGTACTTC. Translated: CASSRTTNYEQYF.

The V gene is TRBV3-1, the J gene TRBJ1-2; D unresolved. Germline V lookup: CDR1 LGHDT, CDR2 YNNKEL (reference sequence). The CDR3 totals 12 residues. Trimming took 5 bases from V and 6 from J, leaving 10 bases between them. The CDR3 nucleotides are TGTGCCAGCAGCACTGGTTACCATGGCTACACCTTC. Its protein product is CASSTGYHGYTF.

As concerns this clonotype: Given a much more abundant clone one base away, this may be a read error. The gene calls are TRBV4-1 and TRBJ2-7, with a weak D call TRBD1 (5 bases). The V gene's germline CDR1 is MGHRA and CDR2 YSYEKL. CDR3 length equals 14 residues. The CDR3 bases are TGCGCCAGCAGCCTTGTCGACAGTTCCTACGGGCAGTACTTC. It yields the protein CASSLVDSSYGQYF.